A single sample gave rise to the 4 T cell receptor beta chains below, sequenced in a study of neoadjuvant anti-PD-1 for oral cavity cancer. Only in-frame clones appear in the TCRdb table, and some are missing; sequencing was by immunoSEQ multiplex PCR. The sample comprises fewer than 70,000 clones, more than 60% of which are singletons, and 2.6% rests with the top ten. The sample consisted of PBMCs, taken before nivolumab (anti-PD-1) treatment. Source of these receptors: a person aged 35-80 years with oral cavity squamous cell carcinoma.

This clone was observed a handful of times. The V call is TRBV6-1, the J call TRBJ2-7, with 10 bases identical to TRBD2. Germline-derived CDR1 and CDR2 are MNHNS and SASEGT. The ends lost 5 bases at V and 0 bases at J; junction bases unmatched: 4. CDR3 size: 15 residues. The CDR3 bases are TGTGCCAGCAGTAAGACTAGCGGGTTCTCCTACGAGCAGTACTTC. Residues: CASSKTSGFSYEQYF.

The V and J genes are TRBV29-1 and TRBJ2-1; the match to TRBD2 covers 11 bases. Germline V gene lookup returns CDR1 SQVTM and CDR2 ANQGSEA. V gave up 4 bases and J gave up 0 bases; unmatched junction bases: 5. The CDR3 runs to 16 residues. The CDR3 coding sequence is TGCAGCGTTGTTGGACTAGCGGGTAGCTCCTACAATGAGCAGTTCTTC. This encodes CSVVGLAGSSYNEQFF.

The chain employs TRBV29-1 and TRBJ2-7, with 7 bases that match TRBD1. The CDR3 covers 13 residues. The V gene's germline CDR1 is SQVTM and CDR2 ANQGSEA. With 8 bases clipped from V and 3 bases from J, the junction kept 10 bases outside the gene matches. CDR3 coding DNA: TGCAGCTTTTCCGGGACAGCACTCTACGAGCAGTACTTC. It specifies CSFSGTALYEQYF.

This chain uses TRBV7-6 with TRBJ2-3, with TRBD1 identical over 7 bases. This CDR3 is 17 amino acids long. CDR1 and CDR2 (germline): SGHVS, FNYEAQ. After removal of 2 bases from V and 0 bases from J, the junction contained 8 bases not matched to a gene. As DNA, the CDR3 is TGTGCCAGCAGCTTAATGTCGGGACAGTCTAGCACAGATACGCAGTATTTT. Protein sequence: CASSLMSGQSSTDTQYF.